This T cell receptor (beta chain) appears in the sequencing data of a study of response to subunit inactivated influenza vaccine. This CDR3 has 18 residues. V was trimmed by 1 base and J by 5 bases, leaving 18 bases between them. The germline gives CDR1 MDHEN, CDR2 SYDVKM. TCRdb ran MiXCR on the RT-PCR reads and lists one entry per CDR3 protein. The table records hundreds of thousands of distinct CDR3 sequences, 12% of them present only once. The table lists this clonotype with a few counts. Its specificity is unknown. Findings and limits, study-wide: Authors suggested seasonal influenza vaccinations each recruit few new T cells.

The specimen was PBMCs from blood, collected on the day of vaccination. The chain recombines TRBV28 with TRBJ1-6; D is uncertain. The TCR originated in a middle-aged man who received an inactivated influenza vaccine. The CDR3 nucleotides read TGTGCCAGCAGTTTATACTTCCGTGGCAGTTCGAATAATTCACCCCTCCACTTT. Its protein is CASSLYFRGSSNNSPLHF.